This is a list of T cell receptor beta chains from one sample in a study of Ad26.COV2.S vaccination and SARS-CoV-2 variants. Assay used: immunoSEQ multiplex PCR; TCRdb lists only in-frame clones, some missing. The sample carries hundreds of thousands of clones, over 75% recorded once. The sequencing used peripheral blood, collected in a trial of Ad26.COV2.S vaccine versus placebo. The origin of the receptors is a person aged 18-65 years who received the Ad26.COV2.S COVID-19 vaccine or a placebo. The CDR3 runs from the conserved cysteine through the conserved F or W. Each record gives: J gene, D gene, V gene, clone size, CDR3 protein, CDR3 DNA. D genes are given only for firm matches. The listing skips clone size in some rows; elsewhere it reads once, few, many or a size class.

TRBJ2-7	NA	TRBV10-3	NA	CAISEGSTEQYF	TGTGCCATCAGTGAAGGGAGCACGGAGCAGTACTTC
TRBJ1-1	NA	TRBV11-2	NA	CASSSDTEAFF	TGTGCCAGCAGCTCAGACACTGAAGCTTTCTTT
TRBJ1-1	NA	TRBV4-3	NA	CASSSQRSTEAFF	TGCGCCAGCAGCTCTCAGCGGAGCACTGAAGCTTTCTTT
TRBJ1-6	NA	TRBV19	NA	CASSIVDSPLHF	TGTGCCAGTAGTATCGTAGATTCACCCCTCCACTTT
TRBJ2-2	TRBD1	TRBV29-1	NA	CSVEAGTGVTGELFF	TGCAGCGTTGAGGCCGGGACAGGGGTTACCGGGGAGCTGTTTTTT
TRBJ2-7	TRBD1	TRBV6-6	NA	CASSPRTGFYEQYF	TGTGCCAGCAGTCCGAGGACAGGATTCTACGAGCAGTACTTC
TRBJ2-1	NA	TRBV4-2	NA	CASSQERQAYNEQFF	TGTGCCAGCAGCCAAGAAAGGCAGGCCTACAATGAGCAGTTCTTC
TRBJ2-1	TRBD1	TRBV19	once	CASSIRDSGPAEQFF	TGTGCCAGTAGTATAAGGGACAGTGGACCCGCTGAGCAGTTCTTC
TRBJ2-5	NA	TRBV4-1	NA	CASSQDPLESTARTQYF	TGCGCCAGCAGCCAAGATCCCCTTGAGAGCACGGCGAGGACCCAGTACTTC
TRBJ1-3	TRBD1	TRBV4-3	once	CASSQGTGSGNTIYF	TGCGCCAGCAGCCAAGGGACAGGCTCTGGAAACACCATATATTTT
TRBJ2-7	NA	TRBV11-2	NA	CASSLGPTYEQYF	TGTGCCAGCAGCTTAGGGCCCACCTACGAGCAGTACTTC
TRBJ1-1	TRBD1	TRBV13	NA	CASSPAGTGGTEAFF	TGTGCCAGCAGCCCGGCCGGGACAGGGGGCACTGAAGCTTTCTTT
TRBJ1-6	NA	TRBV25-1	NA	CASSNSVGSPLHF	TGTGCCAGCAGTAATAGTGTGGGCTCACCCCTCCACTTT
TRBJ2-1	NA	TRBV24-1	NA	CATSEQSSYNEQFF	TGTGCCACCAGTGAGCAGAGCTCCTACAATGAGCAGTTCTTC
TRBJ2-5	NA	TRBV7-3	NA	CASSLANQETQYF	TGTGCCAGCAGCTTGGCTAACCAAGAGACCCAGTACTTC
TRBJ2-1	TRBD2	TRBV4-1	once	CASSQTPGGSSYNEQFF	TGCGCCAGCAGCCAAACCCCCGGGGGGAGCTCCTACAATGAGCAGTTCTTC
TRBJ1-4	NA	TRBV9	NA	CASSVGGAGALGEKLFF	TGTGCCAGCAGCGTAGGTGGGGCAGGGGCCCTAGGGGAAAAACTGTTTTTT
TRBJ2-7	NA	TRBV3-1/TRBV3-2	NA	CASSQTTTSYEQYF	TGTGCCAGCAGCCAAACCACCACCTCTTACGAGCAGTACTTC
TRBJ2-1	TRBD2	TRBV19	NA	CASSIVTSAQRGEQFF	TGTGCCAGTAGTATAGTCACTAGCGCCCAGCGCGGTGAGCAGTTCTTC
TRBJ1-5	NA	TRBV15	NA	CATRGPNQPQHF	TGTGCCACCAGAGGCCCAAATCAGCCCCAGCATTTT
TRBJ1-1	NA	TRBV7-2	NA	CASSPRRAEGTEAFF	TGTGCCAGCAGCCCGAGGAGGGCCGAGGGCACTGAAGCTTTCTTT
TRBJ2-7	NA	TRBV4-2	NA	CASSQDLGRVSGEQYF	TGTGCCAGCAGCCAAGATCTTGGCAGGGTATCTGGGGAGCAGTACTTC
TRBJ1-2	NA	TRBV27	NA	CASSSFIAGGTYGYTF	TGTGCCAGCAGTTCATTCATTGCGGGTGGCACCTATGGCTACACCTTC
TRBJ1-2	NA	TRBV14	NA	CASSQSRGAYGYTF	TGTGCCAGCAGCCAATCGCGGGGGGCTTATGGCTACACCTTC
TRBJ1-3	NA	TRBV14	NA	CASSQANTIYF	TGTGCCAGCAGCCAGGCGAACACCATATATTTT
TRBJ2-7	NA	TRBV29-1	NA	CSVVSAGSYEQYF	TGCAGCGTTGTGTCGGCAGGCTCCTACGAGCAGTACTTC
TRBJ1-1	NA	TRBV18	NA	CASSPPRNKGNTEAFF	TGTGCCAGCTCACCACCGCGTAATAAGGGGAACACTGAAGCTTTCTTT
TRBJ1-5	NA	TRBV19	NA	CASSMVGSNQPQHF	TGTGCCAGTAGTATGGTAGGAAGCAATCAGCCCCAGCATTTT
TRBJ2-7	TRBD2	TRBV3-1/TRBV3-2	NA	CASSPREGPNEQYF	TGTGCCAGCAGCCCCCGGGAGGGGCCAAACGAGCAGTACTTC
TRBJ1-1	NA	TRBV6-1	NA	CASSEAEAFF	TGTGCCAGCAGTGAAGCTGAAGCTTTCTTT
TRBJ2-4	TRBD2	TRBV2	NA	CASRMGLAGGKGGKNIQYF	TGTGCCAGCAGGATGGGACTAGCGGGGGGAAAAGGTGGCAAAAACATTCAGTACTTC
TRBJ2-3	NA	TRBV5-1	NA	CASSKGSGDTQYF	TGCGCCAGCAGTAAGGGGTCGGGGGATACGCAGTATTTT
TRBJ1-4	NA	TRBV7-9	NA	CASSGRVDNEKLFF	TGTGCCAGCAGCGGCAGGGTGGATAATGAAAAACTGTTTTTT
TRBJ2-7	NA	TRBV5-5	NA	CASSLAGGDTYEQYF	TGTGCCAGCAGCTTGGCTGGTGGGGATACCTACGAGCAGTACTTC
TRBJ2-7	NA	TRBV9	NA	CASSVALGEQYF	TGTGCCAGCAGCGTAGCTCTTGGGGAGCAGTACTTC
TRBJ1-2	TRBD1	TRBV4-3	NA	CASSQGTGDTYGYTF	TGCGCCAGCAGCCAAGGTACAGGGGATACCTATGGCTACACCTTC
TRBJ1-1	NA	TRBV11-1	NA	CASSLGVNTEAFF	TGTGCCAGCAGCTTAGGGGTGAACACTGAAGCTTTCTTT
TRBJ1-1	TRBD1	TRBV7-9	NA	CASSLGTGNTEAFF	TGTGCCAGCAGCCTAGGGACAGGGAACACTGAAGCTTTCTTT
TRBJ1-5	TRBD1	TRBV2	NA	CASSVDRGREQPQHF	TGTGCCAGCAGCGTGGACAGGGGGCGGGAACAGCCCCAGCATTTT
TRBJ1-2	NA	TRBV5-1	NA	CASSLALTEWDGYTF	TGCGCCAGCAGCTTGGCCTTGACAGAATGGGATGGCTACACCTTC
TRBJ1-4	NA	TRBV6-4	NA	CASNLQGRGGTNEKLFF	TGTGCCAGCAACCTACAGGGAAGGGGGGGGACTAATGAAAAACTGTTTTTT
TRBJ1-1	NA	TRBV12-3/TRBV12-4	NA	CASSNTENTEAFF	TGTGCCAGCAGCAACACAGAGAACACTGAAGCTTTCTTT
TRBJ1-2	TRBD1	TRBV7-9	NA	CASSYPLTGIYGYTF	TGTGCCAGCAGCTACCCTTTGACAGGGATCTATGGCTACACCTTC
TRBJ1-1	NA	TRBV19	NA	CASSFRAIRRGVTEAFF	TGTGCCAGTAGTTTCCGGGCCATTCGAAGAGGTGTTACTGAAGCTTTCTTT
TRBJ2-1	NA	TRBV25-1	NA	CASSVYNEQFF	TGTGCCAGCAGTGTTTACAATGAGCAGTTCTTC
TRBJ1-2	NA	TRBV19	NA	CASSNPIRGSNYGYTF	TGTGCCAGTAGTAACCCTATCAGGGGATCTAACTATGGCTACACCTTC
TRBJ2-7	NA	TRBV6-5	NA	CASSPGPVSYEQYF	TGTGCCAGCAGCCCCGGACCGGTTTCCTACGAGCAGTACTTC
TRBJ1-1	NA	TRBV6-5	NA	CASSYSAGRQNTEAFF	TGTGCCAGCAGTTACTCCGCGGGGCGTCAGAACACTGAAGCTTTCTTT
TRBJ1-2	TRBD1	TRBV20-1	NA	CSASSVSRQGPGYTF	TGCAGTGCTAGTAGTGTGAGTCGACAGGGGCCCGGCTACACCTTC
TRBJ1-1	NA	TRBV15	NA	CATSRDLQSTEAFF	TGTGCCACCAGCAGAGATCTCCAATCCACTGAAGCTTTCTTT
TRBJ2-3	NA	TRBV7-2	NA	CASSSPDGWGDTQYF	TGTGCCAGCAGCTCTCCCGATGGATGGGGAGATACGCAGTATTTT
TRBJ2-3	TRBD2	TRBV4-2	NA	CASSPRTSGDADTQYF	TGTGCCAGCAGCCCCCGGACTAGCGGGGACGCAGATACGCAGTATTTT
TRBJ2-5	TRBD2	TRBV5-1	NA	CASSLVAGGIQETQYF	TGCGCCAGCAGCTTGGTTGCGGGGGGAATCCAAGAGACCCAGTACTTC
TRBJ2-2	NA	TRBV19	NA	CASNPLRGNTGELFF	TGTGCCAGTAACCCTCTAAGGGGGAACACCGGGGAGCTGTTTTTT
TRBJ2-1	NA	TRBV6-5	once	CASCVRTSSYNEQFF	TGTGCCAGCTGCGTACGGACAAGCTCCTACAATGAGCAGTTCTTC
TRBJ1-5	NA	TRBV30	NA	CAWSAGGNQPQHF	TGTGCCTGGAGTGCAGGGGGCAATCAGCCCCAGCATTTT
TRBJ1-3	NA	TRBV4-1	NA	CASSQVPGNTIYF	TGCGCCAGCAGCCAAGTACCCGGAAACACCATATATTTT